This TCR beta chain appears in the sequencing data of a study of blood T cell repertoires in COVID-19. Study-level information: Samples came from the United States, Italy and Spain, spanning acute and convalescent COVID-19. T cells, B-cell-depleted T cells, or PBMCs provided the cDNA or gDNA that served as material.

The CDR3 is 16 amino acids. Germline assignment: CDR1 SGHVS and CDR2 FQNEAQ. Trimming cost V 5 bases and J 3 bases; bases outside gene matches: 4. Study processing details: Quantification of nucleated cells was approximated via reference gene primer amplification. Sequencing was performed with immunoSEQ multiplex PCR; in TCRdb, only in-frame clones are kept and a portion is missing. The V and J calls and clone size come from that table; D and trimming were worked out from the DNA. The table records about 140,000 clones, more than 65% of them present only once. Sequencing was performed on peripheral blood. This TCR was recovered from a man older than 75 with acute or convalescent COVID-19. This chain joins TRBV7-8 and TRBJ2-2, with 12 bases identical to TRBD1. CDR3 sequence reads: CASSHGTGGYTGELFF. CDR3 nucleotide sequence: TGTGCCAGCAGCCACGGGACAGGGGGCTACACCGGGGAGCTGTTTTTT.